This T cell receptor (beta chain) emerged from a study of blood T cell repertoires in COVID-19. Generated by immunoSEQ multiplex PCR, the TCRdb table keeps only in-frame clones and is missing some. The repertoire has under 250,000 clones, roughly four fifths of them found once; the top ten carry approximately 4.5%. Germline-derived CDR1 and CDR2 are KGHSH and LQKENI. The CDR3 contains 14 residues. V was trimmed by 0 bases and J by 6 bases, leaving 12 bases between them. The source of this sequence is a woman in her seventies with acute or convalescent COVID-19. Specimen: peripheral blood. The J gene is TRBJ2-7, the V gene TRBV18, with a tentative D call TRBD1 (5 bases). The CDR3, as DNA: TGTGCCAGCTCACCACCTCAGGGATTCGGCGAGCAGTACTTC. Its protein product is CASSPPQGFGEQYF.